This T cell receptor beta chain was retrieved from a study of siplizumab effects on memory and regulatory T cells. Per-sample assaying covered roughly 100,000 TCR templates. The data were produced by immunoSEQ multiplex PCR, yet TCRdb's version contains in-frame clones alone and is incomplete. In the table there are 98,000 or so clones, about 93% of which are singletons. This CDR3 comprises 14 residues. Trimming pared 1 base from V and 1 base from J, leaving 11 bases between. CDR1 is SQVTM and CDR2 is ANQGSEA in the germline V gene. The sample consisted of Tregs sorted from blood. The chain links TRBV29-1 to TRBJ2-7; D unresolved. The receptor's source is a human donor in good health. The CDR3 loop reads CSVEVFGSSYEQYF. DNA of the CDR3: TGCAGCGTTGAAGTCTTTGGCTCTTCCTACGAGCAGTACTTC.